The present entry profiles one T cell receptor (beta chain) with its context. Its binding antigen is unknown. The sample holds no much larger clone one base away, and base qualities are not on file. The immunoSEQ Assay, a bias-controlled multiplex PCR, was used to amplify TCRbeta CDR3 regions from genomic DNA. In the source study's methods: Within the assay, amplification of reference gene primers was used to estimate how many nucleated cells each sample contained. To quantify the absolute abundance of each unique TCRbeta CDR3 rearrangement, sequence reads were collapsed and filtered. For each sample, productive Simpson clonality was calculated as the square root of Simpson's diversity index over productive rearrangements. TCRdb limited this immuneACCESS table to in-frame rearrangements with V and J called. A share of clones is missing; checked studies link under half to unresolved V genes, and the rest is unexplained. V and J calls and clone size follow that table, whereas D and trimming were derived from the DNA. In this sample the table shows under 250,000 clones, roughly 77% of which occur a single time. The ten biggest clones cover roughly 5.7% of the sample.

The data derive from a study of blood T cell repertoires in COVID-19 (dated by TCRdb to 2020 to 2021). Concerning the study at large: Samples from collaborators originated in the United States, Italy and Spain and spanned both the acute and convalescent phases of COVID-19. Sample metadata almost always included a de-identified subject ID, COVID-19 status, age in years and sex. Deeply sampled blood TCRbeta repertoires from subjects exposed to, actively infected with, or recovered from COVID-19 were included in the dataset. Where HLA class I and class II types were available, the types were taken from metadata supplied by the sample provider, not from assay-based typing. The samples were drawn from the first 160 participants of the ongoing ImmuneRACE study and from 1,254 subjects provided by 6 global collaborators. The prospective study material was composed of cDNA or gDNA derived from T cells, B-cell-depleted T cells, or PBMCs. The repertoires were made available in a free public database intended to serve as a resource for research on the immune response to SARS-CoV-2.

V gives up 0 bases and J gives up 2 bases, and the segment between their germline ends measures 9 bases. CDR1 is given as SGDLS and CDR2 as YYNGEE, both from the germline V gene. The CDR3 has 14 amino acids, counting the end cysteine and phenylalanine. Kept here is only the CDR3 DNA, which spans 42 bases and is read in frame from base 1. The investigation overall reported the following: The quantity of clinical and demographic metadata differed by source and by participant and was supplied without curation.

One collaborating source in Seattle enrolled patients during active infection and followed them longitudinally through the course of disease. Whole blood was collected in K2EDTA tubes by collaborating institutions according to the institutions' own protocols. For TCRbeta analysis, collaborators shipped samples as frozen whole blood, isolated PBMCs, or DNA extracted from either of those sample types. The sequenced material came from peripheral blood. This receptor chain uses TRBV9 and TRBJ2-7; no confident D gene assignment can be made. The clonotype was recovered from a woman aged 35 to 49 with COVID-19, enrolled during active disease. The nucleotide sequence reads TGTGCCAGCAGCGTAGAGCAAACAGCCTACGAGCAGTACTTC. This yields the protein CASSVEQTAYEQYF.